One and the same sample provided the 24 T cell receptor beta chains below, sequenced in a study of blood T cells in healthy people across ages. Together with a sample-barcoded 5' primer, a J-beta primer mix was included in a second PCR lasting roughly 7 to 11 cycles. TCRdb re-called the 5' RACE reads through MiXCR, storing one row per CDR3 protein. Among around 1,100,000 distinct CDR3 sequences listed, about two fifths were seen once. The material sequenced was blood. The receptors were sampled from a man younger than 35 in good health.

This clonotype was seen at least ten times. This chain links TRBV13 with TRBJ2-1; D may match TRBD1 or TRBD2 (5 bases each). The length of the CDR3 is 13 residues. Trimming cost V 0 bases and J 6 bases, with 6 bases left between them. Germline V gives CDR1 PRHDT, CDR2 FYEKMQ (reference sequence). CDR3 nucleotides: TGTGCCAGCAGCTTAGGGGGGACCAATGAGCAGTTCTTC. Translated, it gives CASSLGGTNEQFF.

This clonotype was found once. The chain employs TRBV12-3 or TRBV12-4 and TRBJ2-2; the D call may be TRBD1 or TRBD2 (6 bases each). The CDR3 has 16 amino acids. Trimming took 6 bases from V and 4 from J, leaving 18 bases between them. This chain's CDR3 is CASSAKQGGLTGELFF. In DNA form, the CDR3 reads TGTGCCAGCAGCGCAAAACAAGGGGGGCTCACCGGGGAGCTGTTTTTT.

This chain links TRBV29-1 with TRBJ2-2; unclear D gene. This CDR3 has 12 residues. The V gene's germline CDR1 is SQVTM and CDR2 ANQGSEA. The germline V and J ends were trimmed by 4 bases and 4 bases, with 7 bases remaining between them. The CDR3 sequence: CSVGAATGELFF. CDR3 sequence (DNA): TGCAGCGTTGGGGCTGCCACCGGGGAGCTGTTTTTT.

This clonotype appeared once. The chain employs TRBV20-1 and TRBJ1-1; D not resolved. This CDR3 comprises 13 residues. Germline CDR1 and CDR2: DFQATT and SNEGSKA (reference sequence). V lost 5 bases to trimming and J lost 4 bases, with 14 bases between them. CDR3 nucleotides: TGCAGTGCTTCCTCGGGGTATCTCACTGAAGCTTTCTTT. This encodes CSASSGYLTEAFF.

The chain links TRBV7-2 to TRBJ1-3, with D unresolved. This CDR3 has 16 residues. The V end lost 1 base, the J end lost 1 base, and 11 bases lay between the germline ends. Germline V gene lookup returns CDR1 SGHTA and CDR2 FQGNSA. The DNA for the CDR3 is TGTGCCAGCAGCTTAGTTGGCGGTACATCTGGAAACACCATATATTTT. Translated: CASSLVGGTSGNTIYF.

The J gene is TRBJ2-5, the V gene TRBV25-1; a weak D match, TRBD2 (6 bases). CDR1 is MGHDK and CDR2 is SYGVNS in the germline V gene. Deletions cut 7 bases from V and 5 bases from J, with 11 bases between. The CDR3 sequence is 12 residues long. The CDR3 here is CASKRGVETQYF. The CDR3 region has the DNA TGTGCCAGCAAACGCGGGGTCGAGACCCAGTACTTC.

The J gene is TRBJ2-4, the V gene TRBV15; tentatively, D is TRBD2 (6 bases). There are 13 residues in the CDR3. The germline V gene encodes CDR1 LNHNV and CDR2 YYDKDF (reference sequence). V was clipped by 8 bases and J by 0 bases, with 8 bases between them. The CDR3 DNA follows: TGTGCCACCGGGAGGTTAGCCAAAAACATTCAGTACTTC. This translates into CATGRLAKNIQYF.

This clonotype came up a few times. This chain links TRBV2 with TRBJ2-5; D gene ambiguous. The germline V gene encodes CDR1 SNHLY and CDR2 FYNNEI. Trimming cost V 0 bases and J 2 bases, with 16 bases left between them. The CDR3 sequence is 17 residues long. CDR3 residues: CASSEAPRVLLQETQYF. For the CDR3, the DNA is TGTGCCAGCAGTGAAGCGCCCAGAGTCCTATTACAAGAGACCCAGTACTTC.

V usage is TRBV5-4 and J usage is TRBJ2-1, with 7 bases identical to TRBD1. This CDR3 spans 14 amino acids. From germline, CDR1 is SGHNT and CDR2 YYREEE (reference sequence). V dropped 5 bases and J dropped 1; count of bases not matched to a gene: 3. As DNA, the CDR3 is TGTGCCAGCAGGCCGGGACAGTCCTACAATGAGCAGTTCTTC. This translates into CASRPGQSYNEQFF.

This clonotype has ten or more counts. The rearrangement links TRBV20-1 to TRBJ2-1; 7 nucleotides agree with TRBD2. V was clipped by 0 bases and J by 7 bases; unmatched bases: 9. This CDR3 is 15 amino acids long. Germline V CDR1 and CDR2: DFQATT, SNEGSKA (reference sequence). The CDR3 bases are TGCAGTGCTAGAGATTGGGTTAGCGGGCGGAATGAGCAGTTCTTC. This codes for CSARDWVSGRNEQFF.

V usage is TRBV7-6 and J usage is TRBJ2-1; D call uncertain. The germline CDR1 and CDR2 sequences are SGHVS and FNYEAQ. V lost 5 bases and J lost 5, with 10 bases in between. This CDR3 spans 13 amino acids. The CDR3 DNA is TGTGCCAGCAGCGCCTTAAATAACAATGAGCAGTTCTTC. Residues: CASSALNNNEQFF.

This clonotype has ten or more counts. CDR3 sequence (DNA): TGTGCCAGCAGTTTGGGACCCGGCGGCGAGCAGTACTTC. It specifies CASSLGPGGEQYF. The chain is built from TRBV27 and TRBJ2-7; tentatively, D is TRBD1 or TRBD2 (5 bases each). V was shortened by 3 bases and J by 6 bases, with 12 bases between the two germline ends. The CDR3 totals 13 residues. Per germline, CDR1 MNHEY and CDR2 SMNVEV (reference sequence).

This clonotype was seen a few times. The rearrangement uses TRBV28 and TRBJ2-3, with 7 bases lining up with TRBD2. CDR3 length: 16 amino acids. Looked up from germline, CDR1 is MDHEN and CDR2 is SYDVKM. V lost 7 bases to trimming and J lost 0 bases; unmatched junction nucleotides: 10. The CDR3 sequence: CASTLGGGVSTDTQYF. The DNA for the CDR3 is TGTGCCAGCACCCTTGGGGGGGGAGTCAGCACAGATACGCAGTATTTT.

As to this clonotype: The junction departs from the called germline gene at one end, perhaps through a read error. V gene TRBV5-1 combines with J gene TRBJ1-2; D is perhaps TRBD1 (5 bases). CDR3 length: 16 residues. Germline loops: CDR1 SGHRS, CDR2 YFSETQ. The CDR3 is CASSPLSRGRGYDYTF. The CDR3, as DNA: TGCGCCAGCAGCCCCCTAAGTCGGGGACGGGGCTATGACTACACCTTC.

In its sample, this clonotype was seen a few times. The chain combines TRBV7-2 with TRBJ1-2; D is undetermined. CDR1 and CDR2 from the germline V gene are SGHTA and FQGNSA. The CDR3 loop spans 14 amino acids. V was clipped by 0 bases and J by 6 bases, with 11 bases between them. The CDR3 sequence is CASSLAGQPDGYTF. In DNA, the CDR3 is TGTGCCAGCAGCTTAGCGGGTCAACCAGATGGCTACACCTTC.

This chain joins TRBV28 and TRBJ2-1, with D possibly called TRBD1 or TRBD2 (7 bases each). With 7 bases removed from V and 8 bases from J, the gap between germline ends came to 15 bases. Germline CDR1 reads MDHEN; CDR2 reads SYDVKM. The CDR3 loop spans 13 amino acids. CDR3 sequence (DNA): TGTGCCAGCATCGACCAGGGGGGGGATGAGCAGTTCTTC. This sequence encodes CASIDQGGDEQFF.

On this clonotype itself: The junction departs from the called germline gene at one end, perhaps through a read error. The rearrangement links TRBV7-8 to TRBJ1-6; TRBD1 might be the D (6 bases). The CDR3 is 14 amino acids. The germline V gene has CDR1 SGHVS and CDR2 FQNEAQ. CDR3 residues: CAGSPGGANSPLHF. The CDR3 DNA follows: TGTGCCGGCAGCCCCGGGGGGGCCAATTCACCCCTCCACTTT.

This clonotype was detected a few times. The CDR3 reads CSARDAGNSLIEAFF. CDR3 in DNA: TGCAGTGCTAGAGATGCGGGGAATTCTTTAATTGAAGCTTTCTTT. The chain combines TRBV20-1 with TRBJ1-1; D not resolved. CDR1 and CDR2 from the germline V gene are DFQATT and SNEGSKA (reference sequence). V was pared by 0 bases and J by 7 bases, with 18 bases between. The CDR3 spans 15 residues.

The chain combines TRBV20-1 with TRBJ2-1; 9 bases agree with TRBD2. The CDR3 covers 14 residues. Per germline, CDR1 DFQATT and CDR2 SNEGSKA (reference sequence). The V gene end was trimmed by 0 bases and the J gene end by 8 bases; junction bases not matched to a gene: 5. The CDR3 protein is CSARDRAGGDEQFF. CDR3 in DNA: TGCAGTGCTAGAGATCGCGCGGGGGGGGATGAGCAGTTCTTC.

The chain has TRBV7-3 and TRBJ2-3; D might be TRBD2 (5 bases). Germline CDR1 SGHTA, CDR2 FQGTGA. This CDR3 is built from 15 residues. The ends were cut back, 2 bases at V and 5 bases at J, with 14 bases in the middle. The CDR3 protein is CASSLGVPRGDTQYF. The CDR3 DNA reads as TGTGCCAGCAGCTTAGGGGTCCCCCGGGGAGATACGCAGTATTTT.

The rearrangement joins TRBV20-1 to TRBJ2-3; the D is unclear. Trimming stripped 3 bases from V and 4 bases from J, with 14 bases between. Germline values: CDR1 DFQATT, CDR2 SNEGSKA (reference sequence). This CDR3 comprises 14 residues. The CDR3 here is CSARVPASADTQYF. For the CDR3, the DNA is TGCAGTGCTAGGGTCCCAGCATCAGCAGATACGCAGTATTTT.

This chain uses TRBV12-3 or TRBV12-4 with TRBJ1-5; D is uncertain. The CDR3 runs to 13 residues. V was cut by 1 base and J by 7 bases, with 8 bases left in between. The CDR3 loop is CASSLDGPQPQHF. The CDR3 bases are TGTGCCAGCAGTTTAGACGGGCCCCAGCCCCAGCATTTT.

The rearrangement uses TRBV20-1 and TRBJ2-2, with D uncertain. V was pared by 5 bases and J by 8 bases, with 15 bases between. Germline CDR1 reads DFQATT; CDR2 reads SNEGSKA (reference sequence). This CDR3 has 13 residues. The CDR3 region is CSAPGPWAGELFF. The CDR3 DNA reads TGCAGTGCTCCCGGGCCCTGGGCGGGGGAGCTGTTTTTT.

V and J are TRBV7-9 and TRBJ1-6; D remains ambiguous. The V end lost 7 bases, the J end lost 6 bases, and 13 bases lay between the germline ends. CDR3 length: 14 residues. Per germline, CDR1 SEHNR and CDR2 FQNEAQ (reference sequence). The DNA for the CDR3 is TGTGCCAGCAACGATATGGTGGGTAATTCACCCCTCCACTTT. Translating gives CASNDMVGNSPLHF.